Sequencing of this T cell receptor (beta chain) was carried out in a study of T cell changes during pregnancy in multiple sclerosis (dated by TCRdb to between 2019 and 2020). A note on the overall study: The study looked at changes in the T cell repertoire across pregnancy in women with multiple sclerosis.

From the cysteine through the phenylalanine, the CDR3 covers 14 amino acids. The entry retains the CDR3 DNA only, 42 bases that are in frame from base 1. CDR1 and CDR2 are read off the germline V gene as SGHRS and YFSETQ. V ends up 0 bases short and J 11 bases short, with an unmatched junction base count of 10. Details on this clone: The specificity of this receptor is unknown. The input lacks base qualities; no much larger clone sits a single base away.

Libraries came from the immunoSEQ multiplex PCR assay. As stored in TCRdb, this immuneACCESS dataset retains in-frame rearrangements with V and J assigned. A fraction of the clones does not appear; measured against another copy, unresolved V genes explain less than half of the discrepancy, and the remainder lacks a known reason. The sample table shows some 71,000 clones, and roughly 90% are seen once. Of the sample, about 0.27% falls within the top ten clones. The sample here was CD4+ T cells from peripheral blood mononuclear cells, taken in the third trimester of pregnancy. The V gene is TRBV5-1 and the J gene is TRBJ1-1; 7 bases in between match TRBD1. The clonotype originates from a female donor in good health, enrolled as a control in a pregnancy study. The CDR3 amino acid sequence is: CASSLAGETGTAFF. The bases read TGCGCCAGCAGCTTGGCGGGGGAGACAGGGACGGCTTTCTTT.